This T cell receptor (beta chain) stems from a study of T cell responses to AZD1222 COVID-19 vaccine. Germline CDR1 and CDR2: MDHEN and SYDVKM. V lost 8 bases to trimming and J lost 0 bases; unmatched junction nucleotides: 10. The CDR3 totals 20 residues. Sequenced by immunoSEQ multiplex PCR; TCRdb stores in-frame clones only, minus some. The repertoire includes about 150,000 clones, 80% to 90% of them detected once, and 5.5% sits in the top ten. The V and J genes are TRBV28 and TRBJ2-6; 16 bases fit TRBD2. The receptor's source is an adult in good health. The sequencing here drew on peripheral blood, taken on day 0 of MenACWY control vaccination. The CDR3 coding sequence is TGTGCCAGCGCAAAGGGACTAGCGGGGGGGCTGCTCTCTGGGGCCAACGTCCTGACTTTC. Its protein product is CASAKGLAGGLLSGANVLTF.